The entry below gives a single T cell receptor beta chain sequence along with its context. The antigen remains unidentified. TCRdb's copy holds only in-frame clones and misses some; the assay was immunoSEQ multiplex PCR. The sample carries about 140,000 clones, over 90% recorded once. This sample stems from a study of CD4+ T cells in melanoma. Notes on the study in general: Diverse differentiation states were reported for melanoma neoantigen-specific CD4+ T cells. A reported correlation linked neoantigen-specific CD4+ T cells to CD8+, macrophage and B cell function.

The TCR comes from a human donor with melanoma.

CDR3 bases: TGTGCCAGCAGCCGGGGACAGGCGAGGGGCACCGGGGAGCTGTTTTTT. Encoded protein: CASSRGQARGTGELFF. The chain links TRBV5-6 to TRBJ2-2; 8 bases map to TRBD1. Looked up from germline, CDR1 is SGHDT and CDR2 is YYEEEE. The length of the CDR3 is 16 residues. V gave up 4 bases and J gave up 4 bases; unmatched junction bases: 9.